The clone carrying this T cell receptor (beta chain) appeared a few times. These data come from a study of blood T cell repertoires in COVID-19. Repertoires were generated with immunoSEQ multiplex PCR, while TCRdb's copy carries only in-frame clones and drops some. The sample gives about 52,000 clones, around 82% of which show up once; more than 20% is in the top ten. Germline CDR1 reads SGHTA; CDR2 reads FQGNSA. After removal of 5 bases from V and 6 bases from J, the junction contained 8 bases not matched to a gene. This CDR3 is 15 amino acids long. A Seattle source enrolled patients during active infection and followed them longitudinally.

This sequence joins TRBV7-2 and TRBJ2-2, with TRBD2 matching 8 bases. This clonotype was sampled from a woman of 80 years or more with COVID-19, enrolled during active disease. Sequencing input: peripheral blood. The CDR3 region has the DNA TGTGCCAGCAGCCAGAGGGCTAGCGGGCCCGGGGAGCTGTTTTTT. This sequence encodes CASSQRASGPGELFF.